This passage covers 29 T cell receptor beta chains from one sample sequenced in a study of control samples from healthy donors and cancer patients. This table comes from immunoSEQ multiplex PCR, and its TCRdb copy is limited to in-frame clones, with some not included. The profile shows 150,000 or so clones, 80% to 95% of them singletons. Input material: blood. These receptors originate from a man in his forties in good health.

For the CDR3, the DNA is TGCGCCAGCAGCCGAAAAATGGGACAGGGTTACGAGCAGTACTTC. Translating gives CASSRKMGQGYEQYF. The V and J genes are TRBV5-1 and TRBJ2-7, with TRBD1 matching over 9 bases. CDR1 and CDR2 (germline): SGHRS, YFSETQ. Trimming at V came to 4 bases and at J to 4 bases, leaving 9 bases not matched to a gene. The CDR3 is 15 amino acids.

The DNA of the CDR3 is TGTGCCAGCAAGTTAGTATTCGGGGGGATCACCGGGGAGCTGTTTTTT. Protein sequence: CASKLVFGGITGELFF. This rearrangement joins TRBV27 to TRBJ2-2, with 7 nucleotides matching TRBD2. Per the germline V gene, CDR1 is MNHEY and CDR2 is SMNVEV (reference sequence). Germline trimming cut 7 bases from V and 4 bases from J; bases unmatched to any gene: 12. CDR3 size: 16 residues.

Concerning this clone itself: Other nucleotide sequences from this sample produce the same CDR3. The CDR3 sequence is CASSLASAGGYNEQFF. CDR3 nucleotides: TGTGCCAGCAGCTTAGCGTCCGCGGGGGGCTACAATGAGCAGTTCTTC. This chain uses TRBV7-2 with TRBJ2-1; the match to TRBD2 covers 8 bases. Germline V lookup: CDR1 SGHTA, CDR2 FQGNSA. The CDR3 covers 16 residues. V was pared by 0 bases and J by 3 bases, with 4 bases of the junction left unmatched.

The gene calls are TRBV7-6 and TRBJ1-6; 7 nucleotides line up with TRBD1. Per germline, CDR1 SGHVS and CDR2 FNYEAQ. Trimming at V came to 5 bases and at J to 9 bases, leaving 7 bases not matched to a gene. CDR3 length equals 14 residues. The CDR3 spells CASSLDRDGSPLHF. The DNA of the CDR3 is TGTGCCAGCAGCCTCGACAGGGATGGTTCACCCCTCCACTTT.

The chain is built from TRBV5-1 and TRBJ2-5; TRBD2 matches at 9 bases. The CDR3 loop spans 15 amino acids. Germline trimming cut 6 bases from V and 5 bases from J; bases unmatched to any gene: 11. Germline values: CDR1 SGHRS, CDR2 YFSETQ. The CDR3 region has the DNA TGCGCCAGCAAAGGTAGCGGGGGCGTCTGGGAGACCCAGTACTTC. It yields the protein CASKGSGGVWETQYF. The variable domain in full, with the rest retrieved from reference TRBV5-1 and TRBJ2-5, is KAGVTQTPRYLIKTRGQQVTLSCSPISGHRSVSWYQQTPGQGLQFLFEYFSETQRNKGNFPGRFSGRQFSNSRSEMNVSTLELGDSALYLCASKGSGGVWETQYFGPGTRLLVL.

This clone was detected once. This chain uses TRBV28 with TRBJ1-2; 8 nucleotides align to TRBD1. V was pared by 3 bases and J by 6 bases, with 12 bases of the junction left unmatched. Germline V gives CDR1 MDHEN, CDR2 SYDVKM. This CDR3 comprises 16 residues. The CDR3 coding sequence is TGTGCCAGCAGTTTGACCCGGGACAGGCAAAGCCATGGCTACACCTTC. Translated, it gives CASSLTRDRQSHGYTF.

The chain joins TRBV28 to TRBJ1-1; tentative D call: TRBD1 (5 bases). The CDR3 runs to 15 residues. The V end was cut by 3 bases, the J end by 1 base, with 12 bases between. Germline-derived CDR1 and CDR2 are MDHEN and SYDVKM. In DNA form, the CDR3 reads TGTGCCAGCAGTTTTACCCCAGGACAGAACACTGAAGCTTTCTTT. Amino acids: CASSFTPGQNTEAFF.

The V gene is TRBV4-2, the J gene TRBJ1-2; D gene ambiguous. This CDR3 region has 16 residues. CDR1 and CDR2 (germline): LGHNA, YNFKEQ. V lost 1 base and J lost 2, with 14 bases in between. The CDR3 DNA is TGTGCCAGCAGCCAAGGGACCGCCCAAGGGAACTATGGCTACACCTTC. Encoded protein: CASSQGTAQGNYGYTF.

The chain recombines TRBV6-6 with TRBJ1-2, with D uncertain. The CDR3 extends over 14 amino acids. From germline, CDR1 is MNHNY and CDR2 SVGAGI (reference sequence). The germline V and J ends were trimmed by 0 bases and 4 bases, with 9 bases remaining between them. CDR3 nucleotide sequence: TGTGCCAGCAGTTACTCGAAACTGAGCTATGGCTACACCTTC. Amino acids: CASSYSKLSYGYTF.

The rearrangement joins TRBV5-4 to TRBJ2-2, with a possible D match to TRBD1 (6 bases). V shed 1 base and J shed 5 bases, with 12 bases lying between them. This CDR3 has 15 amino acids. CDR1 is SGHNT and CDR2 is YYREEE in the germline V gene (reference sequence). The DNA of the CDR3 is TGTGCCAGCAGCTTGCAAGGGACACTAACCGGGGAGCTGTTTTTT. Its protein product is CASSLQGTLTGELFF.

The J gene is TRBJ2-7, the V gene TRBV6-5; D possibly corresponds to TRBD2 (6 bases). Germline values: CDR1 MNHEY, CDR2 SVGAGI. V lost 0 bases to trimming and J lost 6 bases, with 15 bases between them. The CDR3 runs 15 residues. CDR3 sequence (DNA): TGTGCCAGCAGTTACTCCCTAACTAGAGCGGGCGAGCAGTACTTC. It encodes CASSYSLTRAGEQYF.

The chain employs TRBV28 and TRBJ2-6; 11 nucleotides match TRBD1. Germline V gives CDR1 MDHEN, CDR2 SYDVKM. The CDR3 loop spans 17 amino acids. The ends lost 7 bases at V and 0 bases at J; junction bases unmatched: 5. DNA for the CDR3: TGTGCCAGCAACCCGGGACAGGGGGTCTCTGGGGCCAACGTCCTGACTTTC. This translates into CASNPGQGVSGANVLTF.

The chain is built from TRBV6-1 and TRBJ1-3; D uncertain. Germline CDR1 is MNHNS and CDR2 is SASEGT. The V gene lost 3 bases and the J gene lost 0 bases, with 12 bases spanning the gap. The CDR3 has 16 residues. CDR3 sequence: CASSDESGISGNTIYF. In nucleotides, the CDR3 is TGTGCCAGCAGTGACGAATCCGGAATCTCTGGAAACACCATATATTTT.

This chain joins TRBV9 and TRBJ1-1; tentative D call: TRBD1 (5 bases). CDR3 length: 14 residues. Trimming pared 6 bases from V and 1 base from J, leaving 13 bases between. Germline-derived CDR1 and CDR2 are SGDLS and YYNGEE. CDR3: CASKSAGTNTEAFF. The CDR3 DNA follows: TGTGCCAGCAAATCCGCAGGGACGAACACTGAAGCTTTCTTT.

The chain recombines TRBV6-5 with TRBJ1-3, with D unclear. The CDR3 consists of 12 residues. Germline V lookup: CDR1 MNHEY, CDR2 SVGAGI. With 4 bases removed from V and 7 bases from J, the gap between germline ends came to 8 bases. CDR3 sequence (DNA): TGTGCCAGCAGTTTTCCTCGGAACACCATATATTTT. It yields the protein CASSFPRNTIYF.

The table lists this clone with a count of one. The chain has TRBV2 and TRBJ2-2, with 7 bases identical to TRBD1. Germline V gene data show CDR1 as SNHLY and CDR2 as FYNNEI. The CDR3 spans 16 residues. Trimming at V came to 7 bases and at J to 4 bases, leaving 12 bases not matched to a gene. DNA for the CDR3: TGTGCCAGCACCGTTAGAGACAGGGCTCGCACCGGGGAGCTGTTTTTT. Amino acid sequence: CASTVRDRARTGELFF. The variable domain in full, completed from reference TRBV2 and TRBJ2-2, reads EPEVTQTPSHQVTQMGQEVILRCVPISNHLYFYWYRQILGQKVEFLVSFYNNEISEKSEIFDDQFSVERPDGSNFTLKIRSTKLEDSAMYFCASTVRDRARTGELFFGEGSRLTVL.

The rearrangement uses TRBV20-1 and TRBJ2-1; D unclear. Germline CDR1 and CDR2: DFQATT and SNEGSKA (reference sequence). Trimming shortened V by 3 bases and J by 8 bases, and 14 bases separated the two germline ends. The CDR3 totals 13 residues. The CDR3, as DNA: TGCAGTGCTAGTGAGGTCGGGTGGCATGAGCAGTTCTTC. This translates into CSASEVGWHEQFF.

This chain links TRBV5-1 with TRBJ1-5, with D uncertain. Germline CDR1 is SGHRS and CDR2 is YFSETQ. The CDR3 spans 14 residues. With 0 bases removed from V and 3 bases from J, the gap between germline ends came to 7 bases. The CDR3 loop reads CASSLGDPNQPQHF. In nucleotides, the CDR3 is TGCGCCAGCAGCTTGGGCGACCCCAATCAGCCCCAGCATTTT.

The chain links TRBV10-2 to TRBJ1-6; a possible D gene is TRBD1 (6 bases). Deletions cut 0 bases from V and 10 bases from J, with 10 bases between. The CDR3 is 14 amino acids. Germline values: CDR1 WSHSY, CDR2 SAAADI. The CDR3 loop reads CASSESQGTSPLHF. The CDR3 DNA sequence: TGCGCCAGCAGTGAGTCTCAGGGGACGTCACCCCTCCACTTT.

Written as DNA, the CDR3 is TGTGCTAGTGGTAATCCCTGGACGTCGGATTATGGCTACACCTTC. It specifies CASGNPWTSDYGYTF. V gene TRBV12-5 combines with J gene TRBJ1-2; no clear D gene. V was pared by 5 bases and J by 5 bases, with 18 bases between. The CDR3 covers 15 residues. Per the germline V gene, CDR1 is LGHNT and CDR2 is FRNRAP.

The V gene is TRBV18, the J gene TRBJ1-3, with D unclear. V was shortened by 6 bases and J by 8 bases, with 14 bases between the two germline ends. Per germline, CDR1 KGHSH and CDR2 LQKENI. The CDR3 is made up of 13 amino acids. In DNA, the CDR3 is TGTGCCAGCTCCCGGGCTCTGTTAGACACCATATATTTT. It codes for CASSRALLDTIYF.

V gene TRBV11-2 combines with J gene TRBJ2-5, with a weak D call TRBD1 (6 bases). CDR1 and CDR2 from the germline V gene are SGHAT and FQNNGV. The length of the CDR3 is 15 residues. V was pared by 5 bases and J by 5 bases, with 18 bases between. CDR3 nucleotide sequence: TGTGCCAGCAGCAATGTGTTGGGGGCCCGGGAGACCCAGTACTTC. Encoded protein: CASSNVLGARETQYF.

The chain is built from TRBV3-1 (or the pseudogene TRBV3-2) and TRBJ2-5; D ambiguous. Trimming took off 1 base at V and 5 bases at J, with 5 bases between the two ends. There are 12 residues in the CDR3. The germline V gene encodes CDR1 LGHDT and CDR2 YNNKEL (reference sequence). For the CDR3, the DNA is TGTGCCAGCAGCCAAGTGGTCGAGACCCAGTACTTC. Translating it yields CASSQVVETQYF.

The chain recombines TRBV27 with TRBJ1-6; D unresolved. The CDR3 totals 14 residues. The V and J ends lost 11 bases and 0 bases respectively, with 11 bases between them. In germline, CDR1 is MNHEY, CDR2 SMNVEV (reference sequence). CDR3 region: CALPGSSYNSPLHF. As DNA, the CDR3 is TGTGCCCTCCCAGGCAGCTCCTATAATTCACCCCTCCACTTT.

The chain is built from TRBV3-1 (or the pseudogene TRBV3-2) and TRBJ1-3, with D perhaps matching TRBD1 (5 bases). V shed 2 bases and J shed 0 bases, with 8 bases lying between them. Germline CDR1 reads LGHDT; CDR2 reads YNNKEL (reference sequence). The CDR3 is 15 amino acids. The CDR3: CASSQKGSSGNTIYF. The CDR3 DNA is TGTGCCAGCAGCCAAAAGGGGAGCTCTGGAAACACCATATATTTT.

This clone was recorded once. The chain combines TRBV1 with TRBJ2-7; TRBD2 is the table's D call, not checked against the DNA. TRBV1 counts as a pseudogene. This CDR3 contains 16 residues. The CDR3 nucleotides are TGCACCAGCAGCCAAGTTCGAGCGGGGGCCCACTACGAGCAGTACTTC. This sequence encodes CTSSQVRAGAHYEQYF.

V gene TRBV4-2 combines with J gene TRBJ2-3, with 11 positions matching TRBD1. CDR3 length: 16 residues. The ends lost 0 bases at V and 4 bases at J; junction bases unmatched: 3. CDR1 is LGHNA and CDR2 is YNFKEQ in the germline V gene. The CDR3 sequence: CASSQDPGQGADTQYF. CDR3 DNA: TGTGCCAGCAGCCAAGATCCGGGACAGGGGGCAGATACGCAGTATTTT.

The rearrangement links TRBV14 to TRBJ2-1, with 11 nucleotides matching TRBD2. Germline CDR1 SGHDN, CDR2 FVKESK. With 0 bases clipped from V and 8 bases from J, the junction kept 15 bases outside the gene matches. The CDR3 runs to 19 residues. Here the CDR3 reads CASSQDLGPGTSGFDEQFF. The CDR3 DNA is TGTGCCAGCAGCCAAGATCTGGGGCCCGGGACTAGCGGTTTCGATGAGCAGTTCTTC.

The V and J genes are TRBV5-1 and TRBJ2-7, with 7 positions matching TRBD2. The CDR3 has 14 amino acids. After removal of 4 bases from V and 2 bases from J, the junction contained 6 bases not matched to a gene. CDR1 and CDR2 (germline): SGHRS, YFSETQ. The CDR3 region is CASSLRLAAYEQYF. DNA of the CDR3: TGCGCCAGCAGCCTGAGACTAGCCGCCTACGAGCAGTACTTC. Based on the CDR3 plus reference TRBV5-1 and TRBJ2-7, the full variable domain is KAGVTQTPRYLIKTRGQQVTLSCSPISGHRSVSWYQQTPGQGLQFLFEYFSETQRNKGNFPGRFSGRQFSNSRSEMNVSTLELGDSALYLCASSLRLAAYEQYFGPGTRLTVT.